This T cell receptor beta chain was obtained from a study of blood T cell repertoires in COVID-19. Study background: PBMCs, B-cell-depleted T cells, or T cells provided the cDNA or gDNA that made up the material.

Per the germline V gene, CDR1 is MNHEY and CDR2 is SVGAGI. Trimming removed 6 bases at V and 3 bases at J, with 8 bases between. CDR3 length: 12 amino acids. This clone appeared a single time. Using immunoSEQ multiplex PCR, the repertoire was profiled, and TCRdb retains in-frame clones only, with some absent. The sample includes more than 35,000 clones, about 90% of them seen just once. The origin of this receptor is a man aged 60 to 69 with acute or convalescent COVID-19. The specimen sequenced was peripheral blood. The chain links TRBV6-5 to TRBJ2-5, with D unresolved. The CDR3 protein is CASSQNKETQYF. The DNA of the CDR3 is TGTGCCAGCAGCCAGAATAAAGAGACCCAGTACTTC.